The rows below give T cell receptor beta chains drawn from one sample of a study of blood T cell repertoires in COVID-19. Libraries were prepared by immunoSEQ multiplex PCR; TCRdb keeps only in-frame clonotypes and omits some of them. Of about 370,000 clones in the sample, around 90% were seen once. Material: peripheral blood. The receptors were sampled from a woman younger than 45 with COVID-19, enrolled during active disease. CDR3s include the opening cysteine and the closing phenylalanine or tryptophan. The D gene is left open where the match is weak. Not every row has a clone size; where given, it reads once, few, many or a size class.

TRBV27	TRBJ2-3	-	-	CASSSQRSTDTQYF	TGTGCCAGCAGTTCACAACGAAGCACAGATACGCAGTATTTT
TRBV11-2	TRBJ1-1	-	-	CATGNFPRRTEAFF	TGTGCCACTGGGAACTTCCCGAGGAGGACTGAAGCTTTCTTT
TRBV27	TRBJ1-4	-	few	CASSIGGANEKLFF	TGTGCCAGCAGTATAGGGGGTGCTAATGAAAAACTGTTTTTT
TRBV11-3	TRBJ1-1	-	once	CARRQTNTEAFF	TGTGCCAGGAGACAAACGAACACTGAAGCTTTCTTT
TRBV28	TRBJ2-1	-	few	CASSSSGKEQFF	TGTGCCAGCAGTTCGTCGGGGAAGGAGCAGTTCTTC
TRBV10-3	TRBJ2-2	-	-	CAISELTTGIWSPGELFF	TGTGCCATCAGTGAGCTAACTACAGGGATCTGGTCCCCCGGGGAGCTGTTTTTT
TRBV9	TRBJ2-3	TRBD2	once	CASSVASGGTDTQYF	TGTGCCAGCAGCGTAGCTAGCGGGGGAACAGATACGCAGTATTTT
TRBV6-5	TRBJ1-4	-	few	CASSYYQGRGEKLFF	TGTGCCAGCAGCTACTACCAGGGGAGAGGTGAAAAACTGTTTTTT
TRBV6-5	TRBJ1-2	TRBD1	-	CASRKQPRGDYGYTF	TGTGCCAGCCGAAAACAACCCAGGGGGGACTATGGCTACACCTTC
TRBV3-1/TRBV3-2	TRBJ1-1	-	-	CASSQDRQNTEAFF	TGTGCCAGCAGCCAAGACCGACAGAACACTGAAGCTTTCTTT
TRBV9	TRBJ1-1	-	-	CASSVGRGDTEAFF	TGTGCCAGCAGCGTAGGTCGGGGTGACACTGAAGCTTTCTTT
TRBV18	TRBJ2-1	-	-	CASSPQLVDEQFF	TGTGCCAGCTCACCACAACTAGTCGATGAGCAGTTCTTC
TRBV6-5	TRBJ1-4	-	once	CASMGQVPEKLFF	TGTGCCAGCATGGGGCAGGTTCCTGAAAAACTGTTTTTT
TRBV5-1	TRBJ1-6	-	-	CASSFGGDQSPLHF	TGCGCCAGCAGTTTCGGGGGGGATCAGTCACCCCTCCACTTT
TRBV11-2	TRBJ2-5	-	-	CASSSQGQETQYF	TGTGCCAGCAGCTCCCAGGGACAAGAGACCCAGTACTTC
TRBV7-9	TRBJ2-2	TRBD1	once	CASSSGQTTGELFF	TGTGCCAGCAGCTCGGGACAGACAACCGGGGAGCTGTTTTTT
TRBV10-3	TRBJ1-4	-	-	CAISTAPTNEKLFF	TGTGCCATATCGACAGCCCCGACTAATGAAAAACTGTTTTTT
TRBV5-1	TRBJ2-5	TRBD2	-	CASSPRAGASSETQYF	TGCGCCAGCAGCCCCCGAGCGGGAGCGTCGTCGGAGACCCAGTACTTC
TRBV3-1/TRBV3-2	TRBJ1-2	-	-	CASSQERGTAHRNYGYTF	TGTGCCAGCAGCCAAGAACGGGGAACAGCACACCGTAACTATGGCTACACCTTC
TRBV12-3/TRBV12-4	TRBJ2-5	-	-	CASSLAIEGTQYF	TGTGCCAGCAGTTTAGCAATAGAGGGGACCCAGTACTTC
TRBV19	TRBJ2-1	-	-	CASTDSGLGEQFF	TGTGCCAGTACAGATTCGGGGTTAGGTGAGCAGTTCTTC
TRBV29-1	TRBJ1-2	-	-	CSVDREVYGYTF	TGCAGCGTTGACAGGGAGGTCTATGGCTACACCTTC
TRBV6-6	TRBJ1-4	-	-	CASSYRRLENKEKLFF	TGTGCCAGCAGTTACAGAAGGTTGGAGAACAAGGAAAAACTGTTTTTT
TRBV24-1	TRBJ1-2	TRBD1	-	CATSDRTGQVYGYTF	TGTGCCACCAGTGACCGGACAGGGCAGGTCTATGGCTACACCTTC
TRBV10-3	TRBJ2-7	-	-	CAISRDLSSYEQYF	TGTGCCATCAGTCGGGACTTGAGCTCCTACGAGCAGTACTTC
TRBV14	TRBJ2-7	TRBD1	once	CASSPGGYEQYF	TGTGCCAGCAGCCCAGGGGGATACGAGCAGTACTTC
TRBV6-4	TRBJ2-3	TRBD1	-	CASSATGQGAGDTQYF	TGTGCCAGCAGCGCTACAGGACAGGGGGCCGGGGATACGCAGTATTTT
TRBV10-1	TRBJ2-1	TRBD1	-	CASSEDRVPYNEQFF	TGCGCCAGCAGTGAAGACAGGGTCCCCTACAATGAGCAGTTCTTC
TRBV24-1	TRBJ2-2	TRBD1	few	CATSDTTGGNTGELFF	TGTGCCACCAGTGATACTACAGGGGGAAACACCGGGGAGCTGTTTTTT
TRBV4-1	TRBJ1-4	-	-	CASSQEFSGINEKLFF	TGCGCCAGCAGCCAAGAGTTCAGCGGGATAAATGAAAAACTGTTTTTT
TRBV11-2	TRBJ2-3	-	-	CASSSIQGGSTDTQYF	TGTGCCAGCAGCTCGATACAGGGTGGAAGCACAGATACGCAGTATTTT
TRBV11-2	TRBJ2-3	TRBD2	-	CASSLGTSGGITDTQYF	TGTGCCAGCAGCTTAGGGACGAGCGGGGGGATCACAGATACGCAGTATTTT
TRBV7-6	TRBJ1-2	-	-	CASSLAQGRGYTF	TGTGCCAGCAGCTTAGCCCAGGGTCGGGGCTACACCTTC
TRBV5-1	TRBJ2-3	TRBD2	-	CASSPGPGLAGFTQYF	TGCGCCAGCAGTCCAGGGCCGGGACTAGCGGGGTTTACGCAGTATTTT
TRBV19	TRBJ2-5	TRBD2	-	CASKGSPSGSRETQYF	TGTGCCAGTAAGGGGTCCCCTAGCGGGAGTAGGGAGACCCAGTACTTC
TRBV29-1	TRBJ2-5	-	-	CSVARETQYF	TGCAGCGTTGCTAGGGAGACCCAGTACTTC
TRBV3-1/TRBV3-2	TRBJ1-2	-	-	CASSQEGTYGYTF	TGTGCCAGCAGCCAAGAGGGCACCTATGGCTACACCTTC
TRBV10-2	TRBJ2-3	TRBD2	once	CASTPTGRGGIRDTQYF	TGCGCCAGCACCCCTACAGGGCGGGGGGGCATTCGGGATACGCAGTATTTT
TRBV11-2	TRBJ1-2	TRBD1	-	CASSLDMGQSYGYTF	TGTGCCAGCAGCTTGGACATGGGACAGTCCTATGGCTACACCTTC
TRBV7-9	TRBJ1-1	-	many	CASLQVARNTEAFF	TGTGCCAGCCTCCAGGTCGCCAGGAACACTGAAGCTTTCTTT
TRBV12-3/TRBV12-4	TRBJ2-3	-	-	CASGRRADTQYF	TGTGCCAGCGGTCGACGGGCAGATACGCAGTATTTT
TRBV29-1	TRBJ1-2	-	-	CSVEDWAGAHKGYTF	TGCAGCGTTGAAGATTGGGCAGGGGCGCATAAGGGCTACACCTTC
TRBV19	TRBJ2-7	TRBD1	once	CASSTLLGQGIYEQYF	TGTGCCAGTAGTACGCTCCTGGGACAGGGGATTTACGAGCAGTACTTC
TRBV13	TRBJ1-6	TRBD1	-	CASSQPTGGDSPLHF	TGTGCCAGCAGCCAACCGACAGGGGGTGATTCACCCCTCCACTTT
TRBV19	TRBJ1-5	TRBD1	-	CATRGTGNQPQHF	TGTGCCACCAGGGGGACAGGCAATCAGCCCCAGCATTTT
TRBV12-3/TRBV12-4	TRBJ2-5	-	-	CASSFREEETQYF	TGTGCCAGCAGTTTTCGTGAGGAAGAGACCCAGTACTTC
TRBV19	TRBJ2-2	-	once	CASSPTGATGELFF	TGTGCCAGTAGTCCGACTGGGGCCACCGGGGAGCTGTTTTTT
TRBV6-6	TRBJ1-2	TRBD1	-	CASSQGQGAVGYTF	TGTGCCAGCAGCCAGGGACAGGGGGCAGTCGGCTACACCTTC
TRBV19	TRBJ1-1	-	-	CASSITADTEAFF	TGTGCCAGTAGTATTACAGCGGACACTGAAGCTTTCTTT
TRBV7-9	TRBJ2-3	-	-	CASSQNSRDTQYF	TGTGCCAGCAGCCAGAATTCAAGAGATACGCAGTATTTT
TRBV6-1	TRBJ1-1	-	-	CASSERGRGSTEAFF	TGTGCCAGCAGTGAAAGAGGCAGGGGAAGCACTGAAGCTTTCTTT